This T cell receptor (beta chain) comes out of a study of blood T cell repertoires in COVID-19. About the study: Italy, Spain and the United States were the sources of the convalescent and acute COVID-19 samples. PBMCs, B-cell-depleted T cells, or T cells provided the cDNA or gDNA that made up the material.

Measured with immunoSEQ multiplex PCR; TCRdb has only the in-frame clones, and not every one. The sample has 250,000 to 300,000 clones, approximately 91% seen once. V lost 4 bases to trimming and J lost 6 bases, with 14 bases between them. Looked up from germline, CDR1 is SGHRS and CDR2 is YFSETQ. The CDR3 is 15 amino acids. The rearrangement joins TRBV5-1 to TRBJ1-6, with a possible D match to TRBD1 (6 bases). The sequencing input was peripheral blood. The TCR originated in a woman aged 25 to 39 with acute or convalescent COVID-19. In nucleotides, the CDR3 is TGCGCCAGCAGCCTCCAACAGGGTCCTAATTCACCCCTCCACTTT. Amino acids: CASSLQQGPNSPLHF.